These 15 T cell receptor beta chains were sequenced from one sample in a study of blood T cell repertoires in COVID-19 (dated by TCRdb to about 2020). The library was obtained by the immunoSEQ multiplex PCR assay. Entries here come from immuneACCESS through TCRdb and include only in-frame sequences with V and J called. Some clones fail to appear in such tables; in the studies checked, an unresolved V gene covers under half of the shortfall, and the cause of the remainder is unknown. The sample has 150,000 to 200,000 clones on record, about 87% of them singletons. Around a quarter of the sample rests with the top ten. The sequencing sample was made of peripheral blood. The source of these receptors is a man between 60 and 70 years old with acute or convalescent COVID-19.

This chain joins TRBV5-8 and TRBJ2-3; a weak D match, TRBD2 (5 bases). Looked up from germline, CDR1 is SGHTS and CDR2 is YDEGEE. This CDR3 is built from 13 residues. The V and J ends lost 3 bases and 4 bases respectively, with 9 bases between them. The CDR3 DNA sequence: TGTGCCAGCAGCTCTCTGAGGGCAGATACGCAGTATTTT. Translation: CASSSLRADTQYF.

This clone was detected only once. This chain connects TRBV18 to TRBJ2-5, with D possibly matching TRBD2 (7 bases). This CDR3 contains 16 residues. Trimming removed 1 base from V and 2 bases from J, with 14 bases in between. CDR1 is KGHSH and CDR2 is LQKENI in the germline V gene. CDR3 in amino acids: CASSPRGGERQETQYF. The CDR3 coding sequence is TGTGCCAGCTCACCACGAGGGGGGGAACGGCAAGAGACCCAGTACTTC.

V usage is TRBV30 and J usage is TRBJ1-6; D is possibly TRBD1 (6 bases). Germline assignment: CDR1 GTSNPN and CDR2 SVGIG (reference sequence). The CDR3 is made up of 14 amino acids. V lost 4 bases to trimming and J lost 6 bases, with 13 bases between them. The chain's CDR3 is CAWTLGTRNSPLHF. In DNA form, the CDR3 reads TGTGCCTGGACCTTGGGGACACGTAATTCACCCCTCCACTTT. The complete variable domain, with remaining parts taken from reference TRBV30 and TRBJ1-6, reads SQTIHQWPATLVQPVGSPLSLECTVEGTSNPNLYWYRQAAGRGLQLLFYSVGIGQISSEVPQNLSASRPQDRQFILSSKKLLLSDSGFYLCAWTLGTRNSPLHFGNGTRLTVT.

V is TRBV6-2 or TRBV6-3 and J is TRBJ2-7, with D possibly TRBD1 on 6 matching bases. The CDR3 is 15 residues long. CDR1 is MNHEY and CDR2 is SVGEGT in the germline V gene. The V and J ends lost 2 bases and 2 bases respectively, with 13 bases between them. CDR3 sequence (DNA): TGTGCCAGCAGTTACAGGGACACCGGACCCTACGAGCAGTACGTC. Its translation: CASSYRDTGPYEQYV.

This sequence joins TRBV6-1 and TRBJ1-6; 8 bases fit TRBD1. V was clipped by 2 bases and J by 8 bases; unmatched bases: 8. The germline V gene encodes CDR1 MNHNS and CDR2 SASEGT. CDR3 length equals 16 residues. As DNA, the CDR3 is TGTGCCAGCAGTGAAAGATACAGGGGGAGTGATTCACCCCTCCACTTT. Encoded protein: CASSERYRGSDSPLHF.

The DNA for the CDR3 is TGTGCCAGCAGTTACACGATTCGGCGGGGAGAGTCCTACGAGCAGTACGTC. This sequence encodes CASSYTIRRGESYEQYV. The chain links TRBV6-2 or TRBV6-3 to TRBJ2-7, with D possibly matching TRBD2 (6 bases). Germline V gene data show CDR1 as MNHEY and CDR2 as SVGEGT. The CDR3 is made up of 17 amino acids. Trimming stripped 2 bases from V and 1 base from J, with 18 bases between.

This clone came up many times. J is TRBJ1-2 and V is TRBV24-1; D may be TRBD1 (6 bases). Trimming removed 3 bases from V and 8 bases from J, with 9 bases in between. The CDR3 is 12 amino acids. Germline V CDR1 and CDR2: KGHDR, SFDVKD. This CDR3 reads CATSDQGWGYTF. The CDR3, as DNA: TGTGCCACCAGTGATCAGGGGTGGGGCTACACCTTC.

On this clone itself: The junction and the germline gene differ at one end; a read error may be behind it. The rearrangement links TRBV6-6 to TRBJ1-1; D gene uncertain. Germline V gene data show CDR1 as MNHNY and CDR2 as SVGAGI (reference sequence). This CDR3 is 13 amino acids long. CDR3 nucleotides: TGTGCCAGCAGTCGCCTGGCACCCACCTCGTTCCCTTTT. Its translation is CASSRLAPTSFPF.

The chain joins TRBV15 to TRBJ2-6; D is possibly TRBD2 (6 bases). Looked up from germline, CDR1 is LNHNV and CDR2 is YYDKDF (reference sequence). The CDR3 runs to 17 residues. With 1 base removed from V and 2 bases from J, the gap between germline ends came to 12 bases. The CDR3 DNA reads TGTGCCACCAGCAGAGTCCGCTGGGGGGCTGGGGCCAACGTCCTGACTTTC. Translated: CATSRVRWGAGANVLTF.

This sequence joins TRBV28 and TRBJ2-7; 11 bases map to TRBD1. The V segment lost 8 bases and the J segment 4 bases; nucleotides outside the gene matches: 7. Germline V gene sequence: CDR1 MDHEN, CDR2 SYDVKM. The CDR3 loop spans 14 amino acids. The CDR3 DNA is TGTGCCAGCCGATCGCGGGACAGGGGGTACGAGCAGTACTTC. This sequence encodes CASRSRDRGYEQYF.

V gene TRBV5-1 combines with J gene TRBJ2-5; 9 bases fit TRBD2. Per germline, CDR1 SGHRS and CDR2 YFSETQ. The CDR3 consists of 19 residues. J gave up 5 bases and V 0 bases, and 17 bases lay outside the gene matches. The chain's CDR3 is CASSLAGTMFAGGSETQYF. CDR3 coding DNA: TGCGCCAGCAGCTTGGCCGGGACTATGTTTGCGGGAGGGAGTGAGACCCAGTACTTC.

This clone was detected once. Here the CDR3 reads CASSHTGNYGYTF. The CDR3 DNA sequence: TGTGCCAGCAGCCACACAGGGAACTATGGCTACACCTTC. The V gene is TRBV3-1 (or the pseudogene TRBV3-2), the J gene TRBJ1-2; TRBD1 might be the D (6 bases). Per germline, CDR1 LGHDT and CDR2 YNNKEL (reference sequence). V lost 3 bases and J lost 2, with 7 bases in between. The CDR3 runs 13 residues.

This clone is a singleton in its sample. The V gene is TRBV6-5, the J gene TRBJ1-2; D ambiguous. Germline lookup yields CDR1 MNHEY and CDR2 SVGAGI. This CDR3 has 14 amino acids. Trimming cost V 6 bases and J 8 bases, with 19 bases left between them. The chain's CDR3 is CASRPTEDPGGYTF. In DNA form, the CDR3 reads TGTGCCAGCAGACCTACAGAGGATCCGGGGGGCTACACCTTC.

The rearrangement uses TRBV7-2 and TRBJ2-7, with 7 bases identical to TRBD1. CDR1 is SGHTA and CDR2 is FQGNSA in the germline V gene. The trim removed 4 bases at V and 5 bases at J, leaving 5 bases unmatched. The length of the CDR3 is 13 residues. In DNA form, the CDR3 reads TGTGCCAGCAGCTATAACACAGGGGACGAGCAGTACGTC. Protein sequence: CASSYNTGDEQYV.

The rearrangement joins TRBV12-5 to TRBJ2-5; D possibly corresponds to TRBD1 (6 bases). CDR1 LGHNT and CDR2 FRNRAP come from the germline V gene. The germline V and J ends were trimmed by 2 bases and 2 bases, with 27 bases remaining between them. This CDR3 is 20 amino acids long. CDR3 sequence (DNA): TGTGCTAGTGGTTTGTTATGGGGGCGTCCTACCCGGACAGATCAAGAGACCCAGTACTTC. It encodes CASGLLWGRPTRTDQETQYF.